This T cell receptor (beta chain) was observed in a study of beta chain features in type 1 diabetes. The whole isolated RNA underwent reverse transcription, so sequencing captured expressed TCRB transcripts. Repertoires were generated with immunoSEQ multiplex PCR, while TCRdb's copy carries only in-frame clones and drops some. The data contain about 620,000 clones, about 14% of them seen just once; the ten biggest clones take up approximately 0.093%. Regarding the study as a whole: Whatever favoring of shorter templates PCR might show would apply equally to patients and controls. The study found moderately but significantly shorter TCRB CDR3s in all four CD4+ subsets of Type 1 diabetes patients. The similarity of naive, central memory and Treg TCRB repertoires appeared greater among patients than among healthy donors.

CD4+ naive, central memory, regulatory and stem cell-like memory subsets were isolated by sorting on CD45RO/CCR7/CD25/CD127/CD95/CD27. The sample holds a few counts of this clone. What it binds is not known. This clonotype was obtained from a man aged 18 to 35 in good health. Sequenced sample: naive CD4+ T cells from blood.

CDR3 amino acids: CATTPLRGNQPQHF. The CDR3 DNA reads as TGTGCCACCACACCCTTAAGGGGCAATCAGCCCCAGCATTTT. J is TRBJ1-5 and V is TRBV7-9; D unresolved. This CDR3 spans 14 amino acids. Deletions cut 10 bases from V and 2 bases from J, with 15 bases between. Looked up from germline, CDR1 is SEHNR and CDR2 is FQNEAQ (reference sequence).